These 11 T cell receptor beta chains were sequenced from one sample in a study of CD4 T cells in lung cancer. Assay used: immunoSEQ multiplex PCR; TCRdb lists only in-frame clones, some missing. The repertoire includes about 4,400 clones, 70% to 85% of them detected once, and about 15% sits in the top ten. The sequenced sample consisted of lung tumor tissue. The receptor source for this set is a man aged 55 to 70 with non-small cell lung cancer.

The chain employs TRBV6-4 and TRBJ2-3; 15 positions match TRBD2. The trim removed 5 bases at V and 1 base at J, leaving 7 bases unmatched. The CDR3 extends over 18 amino acids. Germline V gives CDR1 MRHNA, CDR2 SNTAGT. The CDR3 here is CASSPWGLAGGRTDTQYF. CDR3 sequence (DNA): TGTGCCAGCAGTCCCTGGGGACTAGCGGGAGGACGCACAGATACGCAGTATTTT.

The V and J genes are TRBV28 and TRBJ1-2, with 9 bases that match TRBD1. Germline V gives CDR1 MDHEN, CDR2 SYDVKM. This CDR3 comprises 15 residues. V shed 3 bases, J shed 1 base, and the junction held 3 bases outside the gene matches. The CDR3 bases are TGTGCCAGCAGTTTCCGGGACAGGGTTAACTATGGCTACACCTTC. This translates into CASSFRDRVNYGYTF.

This clone occurred a few times. V is TRBV5-1 and J is TRBJ2-5, with D perhaps TRBD2 (7 bases). V lost 2 bases and J 1 base, leaving 15 bases between the germline ends. Germline CDR1 and CDR2: SGHRS and YFSETQ. The CDR3 runs 16 residues. The CDR3 coding sequence is TGCGCCAGCAGCTTTCAACAGGGAGGGGGCCAAGAGACCCAGTACTTC. It codes for CASSFQQGGGQETQYF. Drawing the rest from reference TRBV5-1 and TRBJ2-5, the complete variable domain is KAGVTQTPRYLIKTRGQQVTLSCSPISGHRSVSWYQQTPGQGLQFLFEYFSETQRNKGNFPGRFSGRQFSNSRSEMNVSTLELGDSALYLCASSFQQGGGQETQYFGPGTRLLVL.

This sequence joins TRBV19 and TRBJ1-1, with 8 positions matching TRBD1. This CDR3 contains 13 residues. The trim removed 10 bases at V and 3 bases at J, leaving 7 bases unmatched. The germline CDR1 and CDR2 sequences are LNHDA and SQIVND (reference sequence). The CDR3 reads CATTGGLDTEAFF. DNA for the CDR3: TGTGCCACAACAGGGGGTCTAGACACTGAAGCTTTCTTT.

The chain joins TRBV30 to TRBJ1-5; D possibly corresponds to TRBD1 (5 bases). The germline V gene has CDR1 GTSNPN and CDR2 SVGIG (reference sequence). The CDR3 consists of 14 residues. V was cut by 1 base and J by 2 bases, with 9 bases left in between. The CDR3 nucleotides are TGTGCCTGGAGTGGACAGAATCGCAATCAGCCCCAGCATTTT. Amino acids: CAWSGQNRNQPQHF.

This clone has more than one count but fewer than ten. The genes are TRBV6-1 and TRBJ1-6, with 7 nucleotides matching TRBD1. Germline V gives CDR1 MNHNS, CDR2 SASEGT. This CDR3 has 14 amino acids. V was clipped by 4 bases and J by 10 bases; unmatched bases: 7. The CDR3: CASSVGQVGSPLHF. The CDR3 region has the DNA TGTGCCAGCAGTGTCGGACAGGTTGGATCACCCCTCCACTTT.

J is TRBJ2-1 and V is TRBV5-1; no clear D. The germline V gene has CDR1 SGHRS and CDR2 YFSETQ. Deletions cut 2 bases from V and 6 bases from J, with 6 bases between. This CDR3 region has 12 residues. This CDR3 reads CASSFERNEQFF. DNA for the CDR3: TGCGCCAGCAGCTTTGAGCGCAATGAGCAGTTCTTC.

This chain joins TRBV9 and TRBJ2-4; 9 nucleotides match TRBD1. The V gene end was trimmed by 1 base and the J gene end by 0 bases; junction bases not matched to a gene: 8. The CDR3 is 18 amino acids. CDR1 is SGDLS and CDR2 is YYNGEE in the germline V gene. In nucleotides, the CDR3 is TGTGCCAGCAGCGTATCCGCCGGGACAGGGTTAGCCAAAAACATTCAGTACTTC. Translated: CASSVSAGTGLAKNIQYF.

This clone was found a few times. The chain employs TRBV11-2 and TRBJ1-1; 8 nucleotides line up with TRBD1. With V trimmed by 1 base and J by 1 base, 11 bases remained unmatched. From germline, CDR1 is SGHAT and CDR2 FQNNGV. The CDR3 has 18 residues. The CDR3 region is CASSLVWFFRGRNTEAFF. The CDR3 bases are TGTGCCAGCAGCTTAGTTTGGTTCTTCAGGGGGCGGAACACTGAAGCTTTCTTT.

In its sample, this clone was seen a few times. V usage is TRBV5-6 and J usage is TRBJ2-7; tentative D call: TRBD1 (5 bases). The CDR3 is 13 amino acids. Trimming pared 3 bases from V and 3 bases from J, leaving 10 bases between. CDR1 and CDR2 from the germline V gene are SGHDT and YYEEEE. Here the CDR3 DNA reads TGTGCCAGCAGCTGGGCGACAGTCTACGAGCAGTACTTC. It yields the protein CASSWATVYEQYF. Combining the CDR3 with reference TRBV5-6 and TRBJ2-7 gives the whole variable domain DAGVTQSPTHLIKTRGQQVTLRCSPKSGHDTVSWYQQALGQGPQFIFQYYEEEERQRGNFPDRFSGHQFPNYSSELNVNALLLGDSALYLCASSWATVYEQYFGPGTRLTVT.

The table lists this clone with a few counts. This sequence joins TRBV2 and TRBJ2-3; D unclear. Germline-derived CDR1 and CDR2 are SNHLY and FYNNEI. CDR3 length equals 13 residues. The germline V and J ends were trimmed by 6 bases and 5 bases, with 12 bases remaining between them. CDR3 nucleotide sequence: TGTGCCAGCAGGGCCGACTTGGTAGATACGCAGTATTTT. Translating it yields CASRADLVDTQYF.